The 27 T cell receptor beta chains below all came from one sample that was sequenced in a study of blood T cell repertoires in COVID-19. The repertoire was sequenced with immunoSEQ multiplex PCR; TCRdb's copy has only in-frame clones and lacks some. The table lists tens of thousands of clones, 82% of them singletons, with about 17% in the top ten. Sequencing input: peripheral blood. Every receptor here comes from a human donor in a cohort sampled during active COVID-19.

This clone was seen only once. This rearrangement joins TRBV5-4 to TRBJ1-3; D is unclear. There are 14 residues in the CDR3. Germline lookup yields CDR1 SGHNT and CDR2 YYREEE (reference sequence). V dropped 3 bases and J dropped 0 bases, with 7 bases sitting between them. This chain's CDR3 is CASSSEYSGNTIYF. The CDR3, as DNA: TGTGCCAGCAGCTCCGAGTACTCTGGAAACACCATATATTTT.

The rearrangement links TRBV19 to TRBJ1-4; TRBD1 agrees at 7 bases. In germline, CDR1 is LNHDA, CDR2 SQIVND (reference sequence). The CDR3 is made up of 16 amino acids. V lost 4 bases and J lost 4; bases outside the gene matches: 9. Here the CDR3 DNA reads TGTGCCAGTAGTACCGTAATCCGGGACAGTAATGAAAAACTGTTTTTT. It encodes CASSTVIRDSNEKLFF.

The chain employs TRBV2 and TRBJ2-5; 8 nucleotides align to TRBD2. V lost 5 bases, J lost 2 bases, and 7 bases stayed unmatched. Per the germline V gene, CDR1 is SNHLY and CDR2 is FYNNEI. The CDR3 contains 15 residues. The CDR3 is CASSLPGGIQETQYF. The CDR3 DNA is TGTGCCAGCAGTTTACCGGGAGGGATTCAAGAGACCCAGTACTTC.

V and J are TRBV5-1 and TRBJ2-7; 7 bases align to TRBD2. Germline V gene lookup returns CDR1 SGHRS and CDR2 YFSETQ. With V trimmed by 2 bases and J by 2 bases, 7 bases remained unmatched. The CDR3 is 15 amino acids. CDR3 loop: CASSLIQAGPYEQYF. CDR3 sequence (DNA): TGCGCCAGCAGCTTAATCCAAGCGGGGCCCTACGAGCAGTACTTC.

The J gene is TRBJ2-1, the V gene TRBV11-2, with 9 positions matching TRBD1. The V and J ends lost 1 base and 4 bases, in that order; junction bases with no gene match: 8. CDR1 is SGHAT and CDR2 is FQNNGV in the germline V gene. The CDR3 has 17 amino acids. DNA for the CDR3: TGTGCCAGCAGCTTAGCCTACAGGGGGCTAAGGTACAATGAGCAGTTCTTC. The encoded protein is CASSLAYRGLRYNEQFF.

This clone was seen only a few times. This chain's CDR3 is CASSLAGGTEYF. CDR3 DNA sequence: TGTGCCAGCAGCCTTGCGGGGGGGACGGAGTACTTC. V and J are TRBV11-2 and TRBJ2-5; 9 bases align to TRBD2. CDR1 is SGHAT and CDR2 is FQNNGV in the germline V gene. The ends lost 5 bases at V and 12 bases at J; junction bases unmatched: 7. The CDR3 extends over 12 amino acids.

This sequence joins TRBV7-9 and TRBJ2-5; 14 bases agree with TRBD2. The CDR3 totals 16 residues. V trimming: 4 bases; J trimming: 10 bases; junction bases outside the gene matches: 11. Germline V lookup: CDR1 SEHNR, CDR2 FQNEAQ (reference sequence). Here the CDR3 DNA reads TGTGCCAGCAGCTCGGGACTAGCGGGGGCTTGGGAGGGCCAGTACTTC. Translation gives CASSSGLAGAWEGQYF.

This clone has only a few counts. The chain employs TRBV11-2 and TRBJ1-4; tentatively, D is TRBD1 (6 bases). CDR3 length equals 14 residues. The germline V and J ends were trimmed by 2 bases and 13 bases, with 17 bases remaining between them. Germline CDR1 and CDR2: SGHAT and FQNNGV. The CDR3 loop reads CASSLTGIGRPLFF. DNA for the CDR3: TGTGCCAGCAGCTTAACAGGGATCGGTAGGCCACTGTTTTTT.

The chain recombines TRBV30 with TRBJ2-7; 11 bases line up with TRBD2. Per the germline V gene, CDR1 is GTSNPN and CDR2 is SVGIG (reference sequence). V trimming: 4 bases; J trimming: 5 bases; junction bases outside the gene matches: 10. CDR3 length: 15 residues. The CDR3 is CAWNGLAGASHEQYF. CDR3 nucleotide sequence: TGTGCCTGGAACGGACTAGCGGGCGCTTCCCACGAGCAGTACTTC.

V usage is TRBV4-2 and J usage is TRBJ2-3; 10 bases agree with TRBD2. V trimming: 3 bases; J trimming: 2 bases; junction bases outside the gene matches: 5. This CDR3 region has 16 residues. Germline loops: CDR1 LGHNA, CDR2 YNFKEQ. This CDR3 is CASSQGLASNTDTQYF. CDR3 coding DNA: TGTGCCAGCAGCCAGGGACTAGCGTCAAACACAGATACGCAGTATTTT.

This chain links TRBV19 with TRBJ2-7, with D perhaps TRBD1 (6 bases). The CDR3 spans 14 residues. V was shortened by 4 bases and J by 4 bases, with 14 bases between the two germline ends. Germline CDR1 reads LNHDA; CDR2 reads SQIVND (reference sequence). As DNA, the CDR3 is TGTGCCAGTAGTACGCGAGCCGGGACATACGAGCAGTACTTC. This encodes CASSTRAGTYEQYF.

V is TRBV18 and J is TRBJ1-2, with D possibly being TRBD1 (5 bases). V lost 0 bases and J lost 8, with 13 bases in between. Germline V CDR1 and CDR2: KGHSH, LQKENI. There are 14 residues in the CDR3. The CDR3 loop is CASSPPGRVHGYTF. CDR3 bases: TGTGCCAGCTCACCACCGGGCAGGGTCCACGGCTACACCTTC.

The count of this clone is one. The V gene is TRBV5-4, the J gene TRBJ1-1; weak D call: TRBD1 (5 bases). Trimming cost V 0 bases and J 6 bases, with 12 bases left between them. The CDR3 has 14 amino acids. Germline loops: CDR1 SGHNT, CDR2 YYREEE (reference sequence). The CDR3 DNA reads as TGTGCCAGCAGCTTGGCCCAGGGAACATCTGAAGCTTTCTTT. Translating gives CASSLAQGTSEAFF.

V gene TRBV7-2 combines with J gene TRBJ1-3; possibly TRBD1 for D (5 bases). V lost 2 bases to trimming and J lost 5 bases, with 10 bases between them. The CDR3 is 14 residues long. Germline V gives CDR1 SGHTA, CDR2 FQGNSA. CDR3 bases: TGTGCCAGCAGCTTAAGCTCAGGGAGAAACACCATATATTTT. This translates into CASSLSSGRNTIYF.

This clone was observed a single time. The V gene is TRBV4-2, the J gene TRBJ2-1; 11 bases align to TRBD2. With 0 bases clipped from V and 8 bases from J, the junction kept 15 bases outside the gene matches. Germline lookup yields CDR1 LGHNA and CDR2 YNFKEQ. The CDR3 consists of 19 residues. DNA of the CDR3: TGTGCCAGCAGCCAAGATCCCTTCCTAGCGGGGGGCGATAACGATGAGCAGTTCTTC. This encodes CASSQDPFLAGGDNDEQFF.

The genes are TRBV11-2 and TRBJ2-7; 12 nucleotides agree with TRBD1. This CDR3 is 15 amino acids long. With 4 bases clipped from V and 3 bases from J, the junction kept 4 bases outside the gene matches. Per germline, CDR1 SGHAT and CDR2 FQNNGV. The CDR3 here is CASSSRDRGLYEQYF. Here the CDR3 DNA reads TGTGCCAGCAGCTCTCGGGACAGGGGGCTCTACGAGCAGTACTTC.

V is TRBV5-1 and J is TRBJ2-2; 7 bases match TRBD1. Germline CDR1 and CDR2: SGHRS and YFSETQ. Trimming at V came to 0 bases and at J to 10 bases, leaving 6 bases not matched to a gene. CDR3 length equals 14 residues. Here the CDR3 DNA reads TGCGCCAGCAGCTTGGACAGGGGATTTCAGGAGCTGTTTTTT. Its protein is CASSLDRGFQELFF.

The chain joins TRBV4-1 to TRBJ2-3; 8 positions agree with TRBD1. This CDR3 contains 16 residues. The germline V gene encodes CDR1 MGHRA and CDR2 YSYEKL. Losses at the gene ends were 5 bases for V and 6 bases for J; bases not matched to a gene: 13. The CDR3 sequence is CASSAKGRGLGDTQYF. The CDR3 bases are TGCGCCAGCAGCGCCAAAGGCAGGGGGCTAGGGGATACGCAGTATTTT.

V gene TRBV5-4 combines with J gene TRBJ2-3, with D perhaps matching TRBD1 (6 bases). V lost 5 bases and J lost 2, with 9 bases in between. Per germline, CDR1 SGHNT and CDR2 YYREEE (reference sequence). The CDR3 length is 13 residues. Written as DNA, the CDR3 is TGTGCCAGCAGGGGGGCATCCACAGATACGCAGTATTTT. Its protein is CASRGASTDTQYF. Supplemented by reference TRBV5-4 and TRBJ2-3, the full variable domain reads ETGVTQSPTHLIKTRGQQVTLRCSSQSGHNTVSWYQQALGQGPQFIFQYYREEENGRGNFPPRFSGLQFPNYSSELNVNALELDDSALYLCASRGASTDTQYFGPGTRLTVL.

V usage is TRBV15 and J usage is TRBJ1-6, with TRBD1 matching over 7 bases. This CDR3 spans 15 amino acids. Per the germline V gene, CDR1 is LNHNV and CDR2 is YYDKDF (reference sequence). With 5 bases clipped from V and 10 bases from J, the junction kept 11 bases outside the gene matches. CDR3 coding DNA: TGTGCCACCAGCGGGTACAGGGGCGAGGAATCACCCCTCCACTTT. Protein product: CATSGYRGEESPLHF.

The chain recombines TRBV27 with TRBJ2-3; maybe TRBD2 (5 bases). V shed 1 base and J shed 6 bases, with 8 bases lying between them. Germline values: CDR1 MNHEY, CDR2 SMNVEV (reference sequence). This CDR3 comprises 13 residues. The chain's CDR3 is CASSLWLADTQYF. CDR3 DNA sequence: TGTGCCAGCAGTTTATGGCTAGCTGATACGCAGTATTTT.

The CDR3 bases are TGTGCCAGCAGCGCTAGGGGGGGCTCTCCTGAAAAACTGTTTTTT. This translates into CASSARGGSPEKLFF. J is TRBJ1-4 and V is TRBV9, with D possibly TRBD1 on 6 matching bases. The CDR3 runs 15 residues. Trimming removed 3 bases at V and 7 bases at J, with 16 bases between. CDR1 is SGDLS and CDR2 is YYNGEE in the germline V gene.

The rearrangement uses TRBV6-2 or TRBV6-3 and TRBJ1-5, with 7 bases matching TRBD1. The CDR3 totals 15 residues. Germline trimming cut 2 bases from V and 6 bases from J; bases unmatched to any gene: 7. Looked up from germline, CDR1 is MNHEY and CDR2 is SVGEGT. The CDR3 sequence: CASSYPGQPIQPQHF. Here the CDR3 DNA reads TGTGCCAGCAGTTACCCGGGACAGCCAATTCAGCCCCAGCATTTT.

The J gene is TRBJ1-1, the V gene TRBV27; the D gene is possibly TRBD1 (5 bases). Trimming took off 0 bases at V and 7 bases at J, with 18 bases between the two ends. The CDR3 sequence is 16 residues long. Germline CDR1 is MNHEY and CDR2 is SMNVEV (reference sequence). Here the CDR3 reads CASSLSRAGLFGEAFF. CDR3 DNA: TGTGCCAGCAGTTTATCAAGGGCGGGACTTTTCGGTGAAGCTTTCTTT.

Note on this clone: A junction end diverges from the germline sequence, so it may reflect a read error. The rearrangement uses TRBV15 and TRBJ2-3; maybe TRBD2 (5 bases). CDR1 LNHNV and CDR2 YYDKDF come from the germline V gene (reference sequence). This CDR3 is 17 amino acids long. CDR3 amino acids: CATSRPVANPSTDMQYF. The CDR3 region has the DNA TGTGCCACCAGCAGGCCAGTGGCTAACCCTAGCACAGATATGCAGTATTTT.

The V gene is TRBV11-2, the J gene TRBJ1-2; TRBD1 aligns across 12 bases. The CDR3 runs 15 residues. The V and J ends lost 4 bases and 6 bases, in that order; junction bases with no gene match: 6. Germline loops: CDR1 SGHAT, CDR2 FQNNGV. This CDR3 reads CASSSYGTGGNGYTF. The CDR3 coding sequence is TGTGCCAGCAGCTCATACGGGACAGGGGGCAATGGCTACACCTTC.

The gene calls are TRBV11-1 and TRBJ2-5, with TRBD2 matching 8 bases. The CDR3 is 14 amino acids. J was trimmed by 5 bases and V by 5 bases; bases with no gene match: 7. CDR1 is SGHAT and CDR2 is FQDESV in the germline V gene (reference sequence). This chain's CDR3 is CASSPGGGEETQYF. CDR3 nucleotide sequence: TGTGCCAGCAGCCCGGGGGGGGGCGAGGAGACCCAGTACTTC.